This T cell receptor (beta chain) was captured in a study of response to subunit inactivated influenza vaccine. Using its own MiXCR run on the RT-PCR reads, TCRdb lists one record per CDR3 protein. The sample lists 860,000 or so distinct CDR3 sequences; 21% were seen once. Germline V lookup: CDR1 MDHEN, CDR2 SYDVKM. There are 13 residues in the CDR3. The ends were cut back, 4 bases at V and 4 bases at J, with 8 bases in the middle. The chain employs TRBV28 and TRBJ1-5; D is unclear. The receptor's source is a man in his forties or fifties who received an inactivated influenza vaccine. Here the sequenced sample was PBMCs from blood, taken around 5 days after vaccination. The CDR3 loop is CASSSHRNQPQHF. CDR3 coding DNA: TGTGCCAGCAGTTCCCACCGTAATCAGCCCCAGCATTTT.